This note documents a single T cell receptor beta chain sequence. Sequencing was performed with immunoSEQ multiplex PCR; in TCRdb, only in-frame clones are kept and a portion is missing. The data show about 100,000 clones, with under 90% seen just once and 6.3% held by the top ten. The data were obtained in a study of PD-1 blockade in mismatch repair-deficient tumors. The CDR3 extends over 13 amino acids. The V end lost 4 bases, the J end lost 8 bases, and 14 bases lay between the germline ends. Germline assignment: CDR1 SEHNR and CDR2 FQNEAQ (reference sequence). The sequencing here drew on peripheral blood, taken 36 weeks after starting pembrolizumab. The sequence derives from an adult with mismatch repair-deficient cancer. The chain links TRBV7-9 to TRBJ1-2; D perhaps matches TRBD1 (6 bases). CDR3 region: CASSSSLGGGYTF. DNA of the CDR3: TGTGCCAGCAGCTCGTCGTTAGGGGGAGGCTACACCTTC.